This TCR beta chain was profiled in a study of cytomegalovirus exposure and HLA in healthy donors. PCR primers comprised 60 Vbeta and 13 Jbeta primers. Data came from immunoSEQ multiplex PCR; TCRdb stores just in-frame clones and leaves some out. This table has 45,000 or so clones, around 72% appearing once. Germline V CDR1 and CDR2: KGHSH, LQKENI. This CDR3 contains 15 residues. The junction had 9 bases not matched to a gene; V was cut back by 5 bases and J by 6 bases. The TCR was taken from a woman aged 25 to 39 in good health and CMV-seronegative. This chain links TRBV18 with TRBJ2-1; 8 nucleotides line up with TRBD1. Sequenced: PBMCs. The CDR3 sequence is CASSYWQGASNEQFF. The DNA of the CDR3 is TGTGCCAGCTCATATTGGCAGGGGGCTAGCAATGAGCAGTTCTTC.